The 7 T cell receptor beta chains below come from one sample, sequenced in a study of Ad26.COV2.S vaccination and SARS-CoV-2 variants. Some clones are missing from TCRdb's copy, which holds only in-frame ones; the method was immunoSEQ multiplex PCR. The repertoire holds 85,000 to 120,000 clones, with about 78% as singletons. Material: peripheral blood, obtained after recovery from COVID-19. All receptors derive from a human donor who had recovered from COVID-19.

The table lists this clone with many counts. This specimen includes other DNA sequences encoding the same CDR3. V usage is TRBV15 and J usage is TRBJ1-2; no clear D gene. The CDR3 sequence is 13 residues long. The germline V gene has CDR1 LNHNV and CDR2 YYDKDF (reference sequence). V was pared by 0 bases and J by 6 bases, with 8 bases between. The CDR3 region has the DNA TGTGCCACCAGCAGAGAGGAGGGTGATGGCTACACCTTC. Protein: CATSREEGDGYTF.

Only one count was recorded for this clone. V and J are TRBV2 and TRBJ1-4; D is ambiguous. The germline V gene has CDR1 SNHLY and CDR2 FYNNEI. V lost 6 bases to trimming and J lost 4 bases, with 6 bases between them. The CDR3 is 12 residues long. CDR3 sequence (DNA): TGTGCCAGCAGGGCTATTAATGAAAAACTGTTTTTT. As protein: CASRAINEKLFF. Supplemented by reference TRBV2 and TRBJ1-4, the full variable domain reads EPEVTQTPSHQVTQMGQEVILRCVPISNHLYFYWYRQILGQKVEFLVSFYNNEISEKSEIFDDQFSVERPDGSNFTLKIRSTKLEDSAMYFCASRAINEKLFFGSGTQLSVL.

The rearrangement links TRBV19 to TRBJ1-4, with D possibly TRBD1 on 5 matching bases. Trimming took 4 bases from V and 7 from J, leaving 16 bases between them. Per germline, CDR1 LNHDA and CDR2 SQIVND (reference sequence). CDR3 length: 15 amino acids. The CDR3 DNA is TGTGCCAGTAGTAGCTTGAGGCAGGGAGGTGAAAAACTGTTTTTT. Translating it yields CASSSLRQGGEKLFF.

The chain carries TRBV15 and TRBJ1-2; 9 bases are a match to TRBD1. Looked up from germline, CDR1 is LNHNV and CDR2 is YYDKDF (reference sequence). The CDR3 is 12 amino acids. J gave up 7 bases and V 8 bases, and 5 bases lay outside the gene matches. CDR3 sequence reads: CATGDRVLGYTF. CDR3 DNA: TGTGCCACCGGGGACAGGGTACTTGGCTACACCTTC.

The V call is TRBV19, the J call TRBJ1-5, with TRBD1 as a possible D gene (6 bases). The CDR3 is made up of 15 amino acids. V was shortened by 4 bases and J by 0 bases, with 10 bases between the two germline ends. The germline V gene has CDR1 LNHDA and CDR2 SQIVND (reference sequence). The DNA of the CDR3 is TGTGCCAGTAGTAGAACAGGGTTTAGCAATCAGCCCCAGCATTTT. Translated: CASSRTGFSNQPQHF. Drawing the rest from reference TRBV19 and TRBJ1-5, the complete variable domain is DGGITQSPKYLFRKEGQNVTLSCEQNLNHDAMYWYRQDPGQGLRLIYYSQIVNDFQKGDIAEGYSVSREKKESFPLTVTSAQKNPTAFYLCASSRTGFSNQPQHFGDGTRLSIL.

The chain uses TRBV6-2 or TRBV6-3 and TRBJ1-1, with D unresolved. Between the trimmed V and J ends, which lost 3 bases and 0 bases, there was a span of 8 bases. This CDR3 is 14 amino acids long. Germline V gene data show CDR1 as MNHEY and CDR2 as SVGEGT. The CDR3 region is CASSYVSLNTEAFF. CDR3 in DNA: TGTGCCAGCAGTTATGTCAGCTTGAACACTGAAGCTTTCTTT.

The chain employs TRBV12-3 or TRBV12-4 and TRBJ2-3; unclear D gene. The CDR3 loop spans 12 amino acids. The V and J ends lost 5 bases and 2 bases respectively, with 5 bases between them. The CDR3, as DNA: TGTGCCAGCAGTCGCCTCACAGATACGCAGTATTTT. This gives the protein CASSRLTDTQYF.